This paragraph reports one T cell receptor (beta chain). PCR was performed using 60 Vbeta and 13 Jbeta primers. TCRdb keeps only in-frame clones here, not all; method: immunoSEQ multiplex PCR. Of 150,000 to 200,000 clones in the sample, around 80% are singletons; the top ten hold around 1.9%. The data derive from a study of cytomegalovirus exposure and HLA in healthy donors. Sequencing used PBMCs. The receptor's source is a woman between 25 and 40 years old in good health and CMV-seronegative.

The CDR3 protein is CASTTAGSPSGGYTF. The CDR3 DNA reads as TGTGCCAGTACCACCGCCGGGTCTCCTTCGGGAGGCTACACCTTC. The chain couples TRBV19 to TRBJ1-2; no reliable D call. Germline V gives CDR1 LNHDA, CDR2 SQIVND (reference sequence). Trimming left V 7 bases short and J 8 bases short, with 23 bases between. This CDR3 has 15 residues.